The clone carrying this T cell receptor beta chain was found once. The data were taken from a study of control samples from healthy donors and cancer patients. The germline gives CDR1 MNHEY, CDR2 SVGAGI. This CDR3 region has 14 residues. V was pared by 2 bases and J by 2 bases, with 8 bases between. Sequencing used immunoSEQ multiplex PCR; TCRdb keeps in-frame clones, though not all of them. The sample includes approximately 120,000 clones, around nine tenths of them seen just once. This TCR was recovered from a human donor in good health. The donor label of this sample is uncertain. The chain recombines TRBV6-5 with TRBJ2-3; D is ambiguous. The sequencing sample was made of blood. The CDR3, as DNA: TGTGCCAGCAGTTACACCTCGCTCACAGATACGCAGTATTTT. Its translation: CASSYTSLTDTQYF.